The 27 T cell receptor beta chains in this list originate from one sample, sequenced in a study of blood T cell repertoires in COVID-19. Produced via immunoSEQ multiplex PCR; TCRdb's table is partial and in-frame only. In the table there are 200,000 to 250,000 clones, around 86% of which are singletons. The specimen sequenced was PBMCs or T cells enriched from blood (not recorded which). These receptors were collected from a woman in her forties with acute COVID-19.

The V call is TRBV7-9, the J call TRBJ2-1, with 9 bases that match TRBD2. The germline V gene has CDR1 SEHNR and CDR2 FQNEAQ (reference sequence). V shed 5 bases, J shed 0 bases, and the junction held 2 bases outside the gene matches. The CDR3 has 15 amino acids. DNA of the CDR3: TGTGCCAGCAGCCCTAGCGGGGTCTCCTACAATGAGCAGTTCTTC. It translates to CASSPSGVSYNEQFF.

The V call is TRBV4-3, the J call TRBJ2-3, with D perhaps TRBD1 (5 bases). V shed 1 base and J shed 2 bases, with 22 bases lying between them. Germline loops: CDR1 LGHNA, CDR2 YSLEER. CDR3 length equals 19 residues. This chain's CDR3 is CASSQVLGSGNENTDTQYF. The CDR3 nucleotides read TGCGCCAGCAGCCAAGTTTTGGGGTCAGGGAACGAAAACACAGATACGCAGTATTTT.

The CDR3 nucleotides read TGTGCCAGCAGCTCGCGGCCCGGACAGGGTACTAACACCTTC. It translates to CASSSRPGQGTNTF. V usage is TRBV5-5 and J usage is TRBJ1-2, with TRBD1 identical over 8 bases. The CDR3 consists of 14 residues. Germline V gene sequence: CDR1 SGHKS, CDR2 YYEKEE (reference sequence). The junction had 13 bases not matched to a gene; V was cut back by 3 bases and J by 12 bases.

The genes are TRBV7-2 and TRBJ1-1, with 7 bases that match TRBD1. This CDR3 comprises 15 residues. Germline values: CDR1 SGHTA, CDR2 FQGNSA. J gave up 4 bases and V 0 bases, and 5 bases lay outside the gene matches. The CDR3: CASSLAQRQGTEAFF. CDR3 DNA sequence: TGTGCCAGCAGCTTAGCTCAGAGACAGGGCACTGAAGCTTTCTTT.

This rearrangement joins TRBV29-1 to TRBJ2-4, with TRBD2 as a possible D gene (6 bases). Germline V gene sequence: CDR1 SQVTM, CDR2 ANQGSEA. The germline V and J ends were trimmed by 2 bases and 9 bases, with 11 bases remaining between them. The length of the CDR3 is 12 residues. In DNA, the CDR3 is TGCAGCGTTGAATACGGTAGCGGCATTCAGTACTTC. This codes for CSVEYGSGIQYF.

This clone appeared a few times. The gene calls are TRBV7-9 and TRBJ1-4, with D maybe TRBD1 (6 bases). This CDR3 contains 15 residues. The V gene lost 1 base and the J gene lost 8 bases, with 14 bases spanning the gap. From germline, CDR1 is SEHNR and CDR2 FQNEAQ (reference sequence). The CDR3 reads CASSLEKGVWEKLFF. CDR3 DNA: TGTGCCAGCAGCTTAGAGAAGGGGGTTTGGGAAAAACTGTTTTTT.

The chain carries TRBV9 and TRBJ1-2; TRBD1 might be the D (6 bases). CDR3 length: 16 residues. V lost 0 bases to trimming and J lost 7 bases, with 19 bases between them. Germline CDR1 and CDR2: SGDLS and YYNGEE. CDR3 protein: CASSVGPRQVDSGYTF. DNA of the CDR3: TGTGCCAGCAGCGTAGGCCCGAGACAGGTAGACAGTGGCTACACCTTC.

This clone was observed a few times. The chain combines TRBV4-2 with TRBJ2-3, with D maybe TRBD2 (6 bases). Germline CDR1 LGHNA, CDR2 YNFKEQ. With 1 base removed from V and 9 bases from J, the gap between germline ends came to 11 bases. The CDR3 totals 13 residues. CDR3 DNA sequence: TGTGCCAGCAGCCAAGGGGCGGGGCAGACGCAGTATTTT. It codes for CASSQGAGQTQYF.

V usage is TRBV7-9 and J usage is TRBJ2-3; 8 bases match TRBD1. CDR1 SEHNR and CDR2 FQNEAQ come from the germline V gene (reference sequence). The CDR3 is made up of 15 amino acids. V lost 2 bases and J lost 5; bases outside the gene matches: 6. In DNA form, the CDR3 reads TGTGCCAGCAGCTTATGGCAGGGGGCTGGAGATACGCAGTATTTT. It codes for CASSLWQGAGDTQYF.

In DNA, the CDR3 is TGTGCCAGTCGCTGGGGAGGGTTGAACACTGAAGCTTTCTTT. It yields the protein CASRWGGLNTEAFF. This chain connects TRBV19 to TRBJ1-1; D not resolved. The germline CDR1 and CDR2 sequences are LNHDA and SQIVND (reference sequence). V was shortened by 8 bases and J by 0 bases, with 13 bases between the two germline ends. This CDR3 comprises 14 residues. Supplemented by reference TRBV19 and TRBJ1-1, the full variable domain reads DGGITQSPKYLFRKEGQNVTLSCEQNLNHDAMYWYRQDPGQGLRLIYYSQIVNDFQKGDIAEGYSVSREKKESFPLTVTSAQKNPTAFYLCASRWGGLNTEAFFGQGTRLTVV.

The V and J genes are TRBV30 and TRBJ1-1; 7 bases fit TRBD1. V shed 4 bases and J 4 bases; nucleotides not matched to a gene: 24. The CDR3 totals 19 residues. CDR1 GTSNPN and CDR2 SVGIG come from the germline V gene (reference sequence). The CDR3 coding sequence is TGTGCCTGGACCGGAGGGGTTGAAGGGGGCGCGTTGTGGGGCACTGAAGCTTTCTTT. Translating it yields CAWTGGVEGGALWGTEAFF.

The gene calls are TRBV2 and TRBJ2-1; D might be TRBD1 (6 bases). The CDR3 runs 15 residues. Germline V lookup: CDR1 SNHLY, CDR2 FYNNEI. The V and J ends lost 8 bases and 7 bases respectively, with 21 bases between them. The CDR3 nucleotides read TGTGCCAGCTTTGGGCCGTTACAGGGCGGTAATGAGCAGTTCTTC. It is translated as CASFGPLQGGNEQFF.

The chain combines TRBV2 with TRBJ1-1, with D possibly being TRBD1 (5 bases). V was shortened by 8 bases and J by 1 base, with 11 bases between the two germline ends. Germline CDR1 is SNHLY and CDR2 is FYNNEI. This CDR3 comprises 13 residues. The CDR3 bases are TGTGCCAGCCGAGACAGTCCGAACACTGAAGCTTTCTTT. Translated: CASRDSPNTEAFF.

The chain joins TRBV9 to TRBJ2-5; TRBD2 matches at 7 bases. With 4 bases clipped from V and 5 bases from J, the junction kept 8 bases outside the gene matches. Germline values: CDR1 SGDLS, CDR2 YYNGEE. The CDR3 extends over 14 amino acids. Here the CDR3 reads CASSPTTSIETQYF. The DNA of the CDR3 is TGTGCCAGCAGCCCCACGACTAGCATTGAGACCCAGTACTTC.

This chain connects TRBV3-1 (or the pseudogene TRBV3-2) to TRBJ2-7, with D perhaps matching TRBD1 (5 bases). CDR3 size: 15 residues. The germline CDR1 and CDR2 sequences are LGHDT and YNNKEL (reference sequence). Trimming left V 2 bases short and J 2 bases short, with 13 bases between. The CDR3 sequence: CASSQKSQGPYEQYF. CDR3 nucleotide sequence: TGTGCCAGCAGCCAAAAGAGCCAGGGCCCCTACGAGCAGTACTTC.

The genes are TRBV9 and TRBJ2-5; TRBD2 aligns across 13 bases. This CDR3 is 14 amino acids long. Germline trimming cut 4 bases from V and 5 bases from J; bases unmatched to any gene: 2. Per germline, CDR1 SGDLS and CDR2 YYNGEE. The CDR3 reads CASSTSGGVETQYF. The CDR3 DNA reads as TGTGCCAGCAGCACTAGCGGGGGGGTGGAGACCCAGTACTTC.

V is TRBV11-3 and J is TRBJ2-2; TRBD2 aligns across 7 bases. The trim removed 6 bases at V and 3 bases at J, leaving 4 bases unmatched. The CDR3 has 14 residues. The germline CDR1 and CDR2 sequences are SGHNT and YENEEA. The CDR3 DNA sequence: TGTGCCAGCAGGGAGCGGGGACACACCGGGGAGCTGTTTTTT. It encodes CASRERGHTGELFF. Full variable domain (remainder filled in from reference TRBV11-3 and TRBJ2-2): EAGVVQSPRYKIIEKKQPVAFWCNPISGHNTLYWYLQNLGQGPELLIRYENEEAVDDSQLPKDRFSAERLKGVDSTLKIQPAELGDSAVYLCASRERGHTGELFFGEGSRLTVL.

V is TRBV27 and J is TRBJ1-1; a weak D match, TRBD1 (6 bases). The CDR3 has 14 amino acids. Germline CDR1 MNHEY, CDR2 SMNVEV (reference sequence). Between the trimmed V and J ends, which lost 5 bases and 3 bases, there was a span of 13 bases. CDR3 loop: CASSRKGGDTEAFF. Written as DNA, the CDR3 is TGTGCCAGCAGTCGAAAGGGGGGGGACACTGAAGCTTTCTTT.

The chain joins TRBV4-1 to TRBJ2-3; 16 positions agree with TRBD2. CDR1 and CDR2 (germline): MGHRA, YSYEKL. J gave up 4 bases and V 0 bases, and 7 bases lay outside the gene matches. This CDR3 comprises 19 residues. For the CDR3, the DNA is TGCGCCAGCAGCCAAGATGGGACTAGCGGGGGGGCCTTCGCAGATACGCAGTATTTT. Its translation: CASSQDGTSGGAFADTQYF.

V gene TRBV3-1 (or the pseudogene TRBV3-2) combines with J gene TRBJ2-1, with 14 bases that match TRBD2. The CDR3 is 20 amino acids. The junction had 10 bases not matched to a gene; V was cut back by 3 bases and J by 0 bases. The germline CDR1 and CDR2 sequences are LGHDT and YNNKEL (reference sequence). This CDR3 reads CASSHPGTSGGGSSYNEQFF. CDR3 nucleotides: TGTGCCAGCAGCCACCCCGGGACTAGCGGGGGTGGGAGCTCCTACAATGAGCAGTTCTTC.

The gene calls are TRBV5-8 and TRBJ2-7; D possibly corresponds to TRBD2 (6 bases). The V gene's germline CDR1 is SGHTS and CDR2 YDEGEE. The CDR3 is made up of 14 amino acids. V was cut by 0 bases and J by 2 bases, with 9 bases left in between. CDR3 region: CASSLVGGAYEQYF. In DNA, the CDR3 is TGTGCCAGCAGCTTGGTAGGAGGGGCCTACGAGCAGTACTTC.

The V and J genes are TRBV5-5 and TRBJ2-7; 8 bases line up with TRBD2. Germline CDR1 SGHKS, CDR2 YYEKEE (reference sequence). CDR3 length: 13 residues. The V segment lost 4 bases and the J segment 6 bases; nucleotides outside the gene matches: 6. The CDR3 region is CASSAGTRGEQYV. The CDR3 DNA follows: TGTGCCAGCAGCGCCGGGACTAGAGGCGAGCAGTACGTC.

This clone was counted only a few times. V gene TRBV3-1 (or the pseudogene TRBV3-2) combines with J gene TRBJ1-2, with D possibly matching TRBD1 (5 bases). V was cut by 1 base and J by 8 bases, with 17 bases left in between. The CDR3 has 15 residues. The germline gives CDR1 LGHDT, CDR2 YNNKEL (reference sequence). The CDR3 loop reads CASSQGTGRGGGYTF. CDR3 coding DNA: TGTGCCAGCAGCCAAGGAACGGGAAGGGGAGGCGGCTACACCTTC.

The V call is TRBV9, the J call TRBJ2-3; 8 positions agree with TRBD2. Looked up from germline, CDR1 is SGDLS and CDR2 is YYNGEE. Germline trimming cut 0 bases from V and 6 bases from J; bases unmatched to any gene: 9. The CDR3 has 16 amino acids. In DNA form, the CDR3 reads TGTGCCAGCAGCGTAGGTGGCGGGGGGCTCAGGGATACGCAGTATTTT. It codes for CASSVGGGGLRDTQYF.

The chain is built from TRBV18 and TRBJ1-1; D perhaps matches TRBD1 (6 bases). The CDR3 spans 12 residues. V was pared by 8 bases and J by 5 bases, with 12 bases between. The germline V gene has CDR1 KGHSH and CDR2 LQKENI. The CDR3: CASQTGPTEAFF. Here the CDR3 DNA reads TGTGCCAGCCAAACAGGGCCAACTGAAGCTTTCTTT.

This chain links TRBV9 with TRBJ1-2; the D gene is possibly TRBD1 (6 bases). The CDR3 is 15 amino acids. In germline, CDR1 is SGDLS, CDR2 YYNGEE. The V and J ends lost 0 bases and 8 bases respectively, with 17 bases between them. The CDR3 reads CASSVAVQGIKGYTF. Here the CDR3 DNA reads TGTGCCAGCAGCGTAGCCGTCCAGGGGATAAAGGGCTACACCTTC.

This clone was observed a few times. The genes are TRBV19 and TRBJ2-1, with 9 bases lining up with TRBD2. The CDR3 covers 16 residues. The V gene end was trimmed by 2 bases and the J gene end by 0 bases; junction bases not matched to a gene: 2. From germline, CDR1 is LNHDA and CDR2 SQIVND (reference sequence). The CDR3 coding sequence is TGTGCCAGTAGTATAATTAGCGGGAGCTCCTACAATGAGCAGTTCTTC. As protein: CASSIISGSSYNEQFF. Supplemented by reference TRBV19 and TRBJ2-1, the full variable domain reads DGGITQSPKYLFRKEGQNVTLSCEQNLNHDAMYWYRQDPGQGLRLIYYSQIVNDFQKGDIAEGYSVSREKKESFPLTVTSAQKNPTAFYLCASSIISGSSYNEQFFGPGTRLTVL.